Included here is one T cell receptor (beta chain) sequence, with context. Its antigen is unknown. This specimen comes from a study of Ad26.COV2.S vaccination and SARS-CoV-2 variants. General study points: Similar non-spike TCR breadth was seen in vaccine and placebo recipients.

Assay: immunoSEQ multiplex PCR; the TCRdb copy retains only in-frame clones and omits some. The data contain roughly 300,000 clones, around 90% of them singletons. Germline lookup yields CDR1 KGHSH and CDR2 LQKENI. The CDR3 loop spans 16 amino acids. The trim removed 2 bases at V and 5 bases at J, leaving 5 bases unmatched. The treatment: 15 to 20 received Ad26.COV2.S at low or high dose, single or two shots; several received placebo; per-sample allocation not given. All samples were drawn on day 63, counting from the first vaccine or placebo injection. This clonotype originated in a person between 18 and 65 years old who received the Ad26.COV2.S COVID-19 vaccine or a placebo. The material was peripheral blood, obtained in a trial of Ad26.COV2.S vaccine versus placebo. The chain carries TRBV18 and TRBJ2-5; 13 positions agree with TRBD2. For the CDR3, the DNA is TGTGCCAGCTCACCATCGGGACTAGCGGGAATGGAGACCCAGTACTTC. It codes for CASSPSGLAGMETQYF. The full variable domain, in which reference TRBV18 and TRBJ2-5 provide the parts outside the CDR3, is NAGVMQNPRHLVRRRGQEARLRCSPMKGHSHVYWYRQLPEEGLKFMVYLQKENIIDESGMPKERFSAEFPKEGPSILRIQQVVRGDSAAYFCASSPSGLAGMETQYFGPGTRLLVL.